The 10 T cell receptor beta chains in this list originate from one sample, sequenced in a study of blood T cell repertoires in COVID-19. TCRdb's copy holds only in-frame clones and misses some; the assay was immunoSEQ multiplex PCR. The table has fewer than 250,000 clones, around 82% seen once. The sequenced sample consisted of PBMCs or T cells enriched from blood (not recorded which). The receptor source for this set is a woman aged 40 to 49 with acute COVID-19.

The table lists this clone with a few counts. J is TRBJ1-1 and V is TRBV5-5; the D gene is possibly TRBD1 (5 bases). The V end lost 5 bases, the J end lost 7 bases, and 12 bases lay between the germline ends. The CDR3 spans 12 residues. CDR1 SGHKS and CDR2 YYEKEE come from the germline V gene (reference sequence). For the CDR3, the DNA is TGTGCCAGCAGGGTGGGGCAGAGTGAAGCTTTCTTT. It specifies CASRVGQSEAFF.

This chain joins TRBV7-9 and TRBJ1-2; weak D call: TRBD1 (5 bases). Germline CDR1 is SEHNR and CDR2 is FQNEAQ (reference sequence). The V gene lost 3 bases and the J gene lost 4 bases, with 6 bases spanning the gap. This CDR3 region has 12 residues. This chain's CDR3 is CASSFDSYGYTF. In DNA form, the CDR3 reads TGTGCCAGCAGCTTCGACAGCTATGGCTACACCTTC.

The V call is TRBV3-1 (or the pseudogene TRBV3-2), the J call TRBJ2-5; 10 nucleotides line up with TRBD2. This CDR3 contains 17 residues. Germline trimming cut 0 bases from V and 2 bases from J; bases unmatched to any gene: 6. CDR1 and CDR2 from the germline V gene are LGHDT and YNNKEL (reference sequence). The CDR3 here is CASSQDVIAGGQETQYF. The CDR3 nucleotides read TGTGCCAGCAGCCAAGATGTCATAGCGGGGGGTCAAGAGACCCAGTACTTC.

This clone was recorded at least ten times. V gene TRBV2 combines with J gene TRBJ1-2; D is undetermined. The germline V and J ends were trimmed by 3 bases and 6 bases, with 17 bases remaining between them. The CDR3 loop spans 15 amino acids. The germline gives CDR1 SNHLY, CDR2 FYNNEI. The CDR3 spells CASSDPGPRENGYTF. As DNA, the CDR3 is TGTGCCAGCAGTGACCCCGGGCCGCGGGAAAATGGCTACACCTTC.

The J gene is TRBJ1-1, the V gene TRBV4-1, with TRBD1 as a possible D gene (6 bases). This CDR3 region has 17 residues. With 0 bases removed from V and 0 bases from J, the gap between germline ends came to 14 bases. Germline CDR1 is MGHRA and CDR2 is YSYEKL. CDR3 residues: CASSQEPGQTMNTEAFF. The CDR3 DNA reads as TGCGCCAGCAGCCAAGAACCCGGACAGACTATGAACACTGAAGCTTTCTTT.

With respect to this clone: The junction does not match germline at one end; this may be a read error. The sample has other DNA sequences that encode this CDR3 too. The V call is TRBV19, the J call TRBJ2-6; 13 bases agree with TRBD2. CDR1 and CDR2 from the germline V gene are LNHDA and SQIVND (reference sequence). This CDR3 has 20 residues. In DNA form, the CDR3 reads TGTGCCAGTAGTGGAAAGTCCGGACTAGCGGGAGCGGGTGGGGCCAATGTCCTGACTTTC. Amino acid sequence: CASSGKSGLAGAGGANVLTF.

This chain links TRBV7-9 with TRBJ1-5; 9 positions agree with TRBD1. Unmatched junction bases numbered 8, after V lost 4 bases and J lost 1 base. The CDR3 contains 17 residues. Germline V CDR1 and CDR2: SEHNR, FQNEAQ (reference sequence). This CDR3 reads CASSSDRGIGSNQPQHF. The DNA of the CDR3 is TGTGCCAGCAGCTCTGACAGGGGGATTGGCAGCAATCAGCCCCAGCATTTT. The variable domain in full, completed from reference TRBV7-9 and TRBJ1-5, reads DTGVSQNPRHKITKRGQNVTFRCDPISEHNRLYWYRQTLGQGPEFLTYFQNEAQLEKSRLLSDRFSAERPKGSFSTLEIQRTEQGDSAMYLCASSSDRGIGSNQPQHFGDGTRLSIL.

The chain employs TRBV7-9 and TRBJ2-3, with 7 bases lining up with TRBD2. Germline values: CDR1 SEHNR, CDR2 FQNEAQ (reference sequence). Losses at the gene ends were 1 base for V and 0 bases for J; bases not matched to a gene: 7. This CDR3 has 17 amino acids. CDR3 sequence reads: CASSLDGAGLSTDTQYF. CDR3 sequence (DNA): TGTGCCAGCAGCTTAGATGGGGCGGGACTAAGCACAGATACGCAGTATTTT.

The chain uses TRBV7-9 and TRBJ1-1; D perhaps matches TRBD1 (5 bases). Trimming left V 1 base short and J 0 bases short, with 9 bases between. CDR3 length: 15 amino acids. In germline, CDR1 is SEHNR, CDR2 FQNEAQ (reference sequence). Here the CDR3 DNA reads TGTGCCAGCAGCTTAGTTGGACATCTGAACACTGAAGCTTTCTTT. Translated: CASSLVGHLNTEAFF.

The chain recombines TRBV2 with TRBJ1-4, with a weak D call TRBD1 (5 bases). CDR1 is SNHLY, CDR2 FYNNEI, per germline. The CDR3 totals 14 residues. V shed 10 bases and J shed 0 bases, with 12 bases lying between them. The CDR3 nucleotides are TGTGCCACCCGTGGGGCGACAACTAATGAAAAACTGTTTTTT. Translation: CATRGATTNEKLFF.